This T cell receptor (beta chain) was sequenced in a study of CD8 T cells in Susac syndrome (dated by TCRdb to between 2019 and 2020). Study-wide context: Repertoire sequencing was used to test whether CD8+ T cell activation and differentiation in Susac syndrome was antigen driven.

On this clonotype itself: Its antigen has not been determined. Per-base quality was not reported, and no clone a single base away is much larger than it.

RNA was extracted using the RNeasy kit, and about 0.45 to 1 microgram was reverse transcribed with random hexamers. TCR beta CDR3 regions were amplified with the immunoSEQ multiplex PCR assay covering 54 Vbeta and 13 Jbeta segments. Bias from PCR amplification was corrected by using a synthetic template baseline for primer optimization and for computational correction. The paper's processing steps were these. Reads were annotated to V, D and J genes per IMGT and analyzed with immunoSEQ Analyzer, keeping only productive sequences. Clonality was computed as one minus Shannon entropy normalized by log2 of the number of productive unique sequences. Public and private clones were assessed among the 100 most prevalent clones of each patient and control. Susac-specific clones were defined as absent from healthy and MS cohorts, around 980 published viral clones and other ImmuneACCESS disease sequences. Starting from the raw public reads, TCRdb applied fastp trimming at Q25, assembled clones with MiXCR and retained in-frame beta chains. Each CDR3 protein gets just one entry, which takes the most common genes and DNA from the rows behind it. The V and J calls reflect TCRdb's pipeline rather than the authors' work. The sample table contains 100,000 to 150,000 distinct CDR3 sequences; only one count was recorded for around 94% of them. The top ten hold 0.1% to 0.15% of the sample.

Taken from the germline V gene (reference sequence), the CDR1 and CDR2 loops are GTSNPN and SVGIG. From its cysteine to its phenylalanine, the CDR3 spans 12 amino acids. Kept here is only the CDR3 DNA, which spans 36 bases and is read in frame from base 1. Trimming removed 4 bases from V and 6 bases from J; the gene matches leave 0 bases unexplained. Peripheral blood CD8+ and CD4+ T cells from healthy donors, Susac syndrome patients and multiple sclerosis patients were profiled using high-throughput TCR beta sequencing. Multiple sclerosis controls were treatment-naive patients with stable or active relapsing-remitting disease fulfilling revised McDonald criteria. Bulk CD8+ and CD4+ T cells were purified magnetically by negative isolation, whereas CD8+ TEMRA cells were enriched by FACS. Blood was collected in EDTA tubes and processed within 24 hours, with PBMCs isolated through density gradient centrifugation. PBMCs intended for TCR sequencing were cryopreserved in liquid nitrogen and were subsequently thawed in a 37 degrees C water bath. The sorted or isolated CD4+, CD8+ and CD8+ TEMRA cells reached a purity of at least 90%.

What the authors observed across the whole study: The TCR sequencing and HLA analysis was acknowledged to have included a relatively small number of individuals.

This clonotype was sampled from a human donor with multiple sclerosis. Recombination connected TRBV30 to TRBJ2-1; TRBD2 matches 10 bases in the middle. Sequenced sample: CD4+ T cells from PBMCs. The DNA sequence follows: TGTGCCTGGACTAGCGGGAGCAATGAGCAGTTCTTC. Translated, it reads CAWTSGSNEQFF.